The 25 T cell receptor beta chains in this list originate from one sample, sequenced in a study of Ad26.COV2.S vaccination and SARS-CoV-2 variants (dated by TCRdb to the early 2020s). The treatment or condition label of this sample denotes: some 19 received Ad26.COV2.S at low or high dose, single or two shots; about five received placebo; per-sample allocation not given. For vaccine and placebo recipients, repertoires were sequenced using samples collected on day 63 after the first injection. Preparation of the library involved the immunoSEQ multiplex PCR assay. TCRdb obtained this table from immuneACCESS and retained in-frame rearrangements with V and J assigned. These tables miss some clones; where compared with another copy, unresolved V genes account for less than half of the shortfall, and the remainder is unexplained. Across this sample there are around 450,000 clones, with roughly 87% seen only once. In total, the top ten clones hold 2.5% to 3% of the sample.

Sequenced material: peripheral blood, taken in a trial of Ad26.COV2.S vaccine versus placebo. These receptors all stem from a person between 18 and 65 years old who received the Ad26.COV2.S COVID-19 vaccine or a placebo.

CDR3 loop: CASSPTGGRMSGYTF. Here the CDR3 DNA reads TGTGCCAGCAGCCCGACAGGGGGAAGGATGAGCGGCTACACCTTC. This chain joins TRBV6-2 or TRBV6-3 and TRBJ1-2, with 9 nucleotides matching TRBD1. Germline values: CDR1 MNHEY, CDR2 SVGEGT. The CDR3 is 15 amino acids. V dropped 6 bases and J dropped 8; count of bases not matched to a gene: 13.

The CDR3 here is CSARDRGFQETQYF. The DNA for the CDR3 is TGCAGTGCTCGTGACAGGGGGTTCCAAGAGACCCAGTACTTC. V and J are TRBV20-1 and TRBJ2-5, with 9 nucleotides matching TRBD1. CDR1 is DFQATT, CDR2 SNEGSKA, per germline (reference sequence). This CDR3 contains 14 residues. V lost 5 bases and J lost 1; bases outside the gene matches: 5.

The chain carries TRBV19 and TRBJ2-3, with D possibly being TRBD2 (5 bases). The CDR3 length is 19 residues. The V end was cut by 3 bases, the J end by 2 bases, with 24 bases between. Germline assignment: CDR1 LNHDA and CDR2 SQIVND (reference sequence). The CDR3 coding sequence is TGTGCCAGTAGTATCGCATCGGGGTTCCTGAGCCCTAACACAGATACGCAGTATTTT. It specifies CASSIASGFLSPNTDTQYF.

This chain joins TRBV7-8 and TRBJ1-2, with 7 bases aligning to TRBD1. The CDR3 length is 15 residues. CDR1 is SGHVS and CDR2 is FQNEAQ in the germline V gene. J lost 8 bases, V lost 5 bases, and 14 bases had no gene match. In nucleotides, the CDR3 is TGTGCCAGCAGCCTCGACCCTTCCAGGGGGGCAGGCTACACCTTC. Its translation is CASSLDPSRGAGYTF.

The J gene is TRBJ1-2, the V gene TRBV19; TRBD1 matches 10 bases. CDR3 length: 14 amino acids. Germline V gene lookup returns CDR1 LNHDA and CDR2 SQIVND (reference sequence). The V segment lost 5 bases and the J segment 7 bases; nucleotides outside the gene matches: 7. CDR3 nucleotides: TGTGCCAGTAGTGGCGGGACAGGGGTATCTGGCTACACCTTC. The encoded protein is CASSGGTGVSGYTF.

V and J are TRBV3-1 (or the pseudogene TRBV3-2) and TRBJ2-7; D is tentatively TRBD1 or TRBD2 (5 bases each). V lost 5 bases to trimming and J lost 7 bases, with 12 bases between them. Looked up from germline, CDR1 is LGHDT and CDR2 is YNNKEL (reference sequence). The CDR3 has 12 residues. CDR3 sequence reads: CASSDRWGEQYF. In DNA, the CDR3 is TGTGCCAGCAGCGACCGGTGGGGGGAGCAGTACTTC.

Here the CDR3 DNA reads TGTGCCAGCAGCCAATCACGGGGAGAAGCTTTCTTT. Translation gives CASSQSRGEAFF. The rearrangement uses TRBV3-1 (or the pseudogene TRBV3-2) and TRBJ1-1; no reliable D call. Looked up from germline, CDR1 is LGHDT and CDR2 is YNNKEL (reference sequence). This CDR3 is 12 amino acids long. Trimming left V 2 bases short and J 8 bases short, with 9 bases between.

V is TRBV9 and J is TRBJ2-5; the match to TRBD1 covers 9 bases. The trim removed 3 bases at V and 4 bases at J, leaving 10 bases unmatched. CDR1 and CDR2 (germline): SGDLS, YYNGEE. The CDR3 spans 16 residues. This CDR3 is CASSDHRGQSTETQYF. In DNA, the CDR3 is TGTGCCAGCAGCGATCACAGGGGGCAAAGTACAGAGACCCAGTACTTC.

This chain uses TRBV13 with TRBJ1-1; D is unclear. The CDR3 spans 16 residues. Trimming shortened V by 4 bases and J by 0 bases, and 15 bases separated the two germline ends. Per germline, CDR1 PRHDT and CDR2 FYEKMQ (reference sequence). The CDR3 nucleotides are TGTGCCAGCAGCTCATTATCTAGGAATATGAACACTGAAGCTTTCTTT. This gives the protein CASSSLSRNMNTEAFF.

CDR3 amino acids: CASSLMGLGSPLHF. The CDR3 nucleotides are TGTGCCAGCAGCTTAATGGGCCTGGGGTCACCCCTCCACTTT. This rearrangement joins TRBV7-3 to TRBJ1-6; no firm D call. Trimming pared 1 base from V and 10 bases from J, leaving 11 bases between. The CDR3 contains 14 residues. Germline assignment: CDR1 SGHTA and CDR2 FQGTGA.

This clone was seen a handful of times. CDR3 amino acids: CASLALQGGTEAFF. The CDR3 DNA reads as TGTGCCAGCCTTGCTCTTCAGGGAGGAACTGAAGCTTTCTTT. The chain links TRBV19 to TRBJ1-1, with a weak D call TRBD1 (5 bases). The CDR3 loop spans 14 amino acids. Trimming shortened V by 9 bases and J by 5 bases, and 19 bases separated the two germline ends. Germline CDR1 LNHDA, CDR2 SQIVND (reference sequence).

Only one count was recorded for this clone. This rearrangement joins TRBV19 to TRBJ1-1; D is perhaps TRBD1 (5 bases). In germline, CDR1 is LNHDA, CDR2 SQIVND (reference sequence). The CDR3 runs to 13 residues. V shed 7 bases and J shed 0 bases, with 9 bases lying between them. The CDR3 loop reads CASMGRLNTEAFF. The CDR3 DNA reads as TGTGCCAGTATGGGACGGCTGAACACTGAAGCTTTCTTT.

The chain carries TRBV2 and TRBJ1-3; D gene unclear. The CDR3 is 14 residues long. From germline, CDR1 is SNHLY and CDR2 FYNNEI. The ends were cut back, 6 bases at V and 2 bases at J, with 11 bases in the middle. CDR3 DNA: TGTGCCAGCAGAGTGGACGCCGCTGGAAACACCATATATTTT. Its translation is CASRVDAAGNTIYF. Full variable domain (rest looked up from reference TRBV2 and TRBJ1-3): EPEVTQTPSHQVTQMGQEVILRCVPISNHLYFYWYRQILGQKVEFLVSFYNNEISEKSEIFDDQFSVERPDGSNFTLKIRSTKLEDSAMYFCASRVDAAGNTIYFGEGSWLTVV.

This chain uses TRBV2 with TRBJ2-5; D not resolved. The ends were cut back, 4 bases at V and 9 bases at J, with 9 bases in the middle. CDR1 and CDR2 (germline): SNHLY, FYNNEI. The CDR3 sequence is 11 residues long. The CDR3 loop is CASSALSAQYF. Here the CDR3 DNA reads TGTGCCAGCAGTGCTCTCTCGGCCCAGTACTTC.

This chain connects TRBV28 to TRBJ1-5; no clear D. V gave up 11 bases and J gave up 7 bases, with 15 bases separating them. Germline V gene lookup returns CDR1 MDHEN and CDR2 SYDVKM. There are 12 residues in the CDR3. The CDR3: CAGTTNGQPQHF. The CDR3 DNA sequence: TGTGCCGGCACAACGAACGGACAGCCCCAGCATTTT.

This rearrangement joins TRBV12-3 or TRBV12-4 to TRBJ1-5, with D possibly being TRBD1 (6 bases). V lost 5 bases and J 8 bases, leaving 13 bases between the germline ends. The CDR3 sequence is 13 residues long. As DNA, the CDR3 is TGTGCCAGCAGTCCCGGGGGCCCAAAGCCCCAGCATTTT. It yields the protein CASSPGGPKPQHF.

V gene TRBV7-9 combines with J gene TRBJ2-3; a possible D gene is TRBD1 (6 bases). The CDR3 spans 13 residues. V was shortened by 5 bases and J by 1 base, with 7 bases between the two germline ends. Germline CDR1 and CDR2: SEHNR and FQNEAQ (reference sequence). The CDR3 region has the DNA TGTGCCAGCAGCCCAGGGGGCACAGATACGCAGTATTTT. Its translation: CASSPGGTDTQYF.

The V and J genes are TRBV5-1 and TRBJ2-5; no clear D gene. Looked up from germline, CDR1 is SGHRS and CDR2 is YFSETQ. V was trimmed by 0 bases and J by 7 bases, leaving 13 bases between them. This CDR3 is built from 14 residues. CDR3 sequence (DNA): TGCGCCAGCAGCTTGGCCCTGACAACCGGGACCCAGTACTTC. Encoded protein: CASSLALTTGTQYF.

The chain has TRBV18 and TRBJ2-2; 8 bases map to TRBD1. V lost 6 bases, J lost 0 bases, and 3 bases stayed unmatched. This CDR3 contains 15 residues. CDR1 KGHSH and CDR2 LQKENI come from the germline V gene. The CDR3 protein is CASSRDRPNTGELFF. The CDR3 DNA is TGTGCCAGCTCCAGGGACAGGCCGAACACCGGGGAGCTGTTTTTT.

The rearrangement uses TRBV3-1 (or the pseudogene TRBV3-2) and TRBJ2-7, with 8 bases fitting TRBD1. The CDR3 extends over 14 amino acids. CDR1 and CDR2 (germline): LGHDT, YNNKEL (reference sequence). The CDR3 loop is CARATGEVGSEQYV. The CDR3 coding sequence is TGTGCTCGGGCGACAGGGGAGGTGGGTTCCGAGCAGTACGTC.

This clone was seen more than once but under ten times. J is TRBJ2-1 and V is TRBV7-2, with D tentatively TRBD1 (5 bases). This CDR3 comprises 17 residues. V was shortened by 0 bases and J by 8 bases, with 20 bases between the two germline ends. The germline gives CDR1 SGHTA, CDR2 FQGNSA. DNA for the CDR3: TGTGCCAGCAGCTTAGCCCTAACCCGGGCAGGGAAAGATGAGCAGTTCTTC. It codes for CASSLALTRAGKDEQFF.

The chain recombines TRBV12-3 or TRBV12-4 with TRBJ2-5; TRBD1 aligns across 7 bases. The ends lost 6 bases at V and 5 bases at J; junction bases unmatched: 6. This CDR3 has 13 residues. The CDR3 reads CASRFDREETQYF. CDR3 DNA: TGTGCCAGCAGATTCGACAGGGAGGAGACCCAGTACTTC.

The J gene is TRBJ1-6, the V gene TRBV5-1; D gene unclear. V was pared by 0 bases and J by 6 bases, with 7 bases between. Germline CDR1 reads SGHRS; CDR2 reads YFSETQ. CDR3 size: 14 residues. CDR3 loop: CASSLAVSNSPLHF. DNA for the CDR3: TGCGCCAGCAGCTTGGCCGTTAGTAATTCACCCCTCCACTTT.

On this clone: The identical CDR3 is also encoded by other nucleotide sequences in the sample. The chain has TRBV5-1 and TRBJ2-2, with D possibly called TRBD1 or TRBD2 (5 bases each). V was trimmed by 4 bases and J by 4 bases, leaving 14 bases between them. In germline, CDR1 is SGHRS, CDR2 YFSETQ. The CDR3 consists of 15 residues. The CDR3 region has the DNA TGCGCCAGCAGCCCGAGGGGACGTGGCACCGGGGAGCTGTTTTTT. This encodes CASSPRGRGTGELFF.

The chain has TRBV2 and TRBJ2-2; D might be TRBD1 (5 bases). The CDR3 is made up of 17 amino acids. The germline gives CDR1 SNHLY, CDR2 FYNNEI. V lost 4 bases, J lost 6 bases, and 21 bases lay in between. CDR3: CASSVTRDWESPGELFF. The CDR3 region has the DNA TGTGCCAGCAGTGTAACCAGGGATTGGGAATCACCCGGGGAGCTGTTTTTT. The full variable domain, completed using reference TRBV2 and TRBJ2-2, is EPEVTQTPSHQVTQMGQEVILRCVPISNHLYFYWYRQILGQKVEFLVSFYNNEISEKSEIFDDQFSVERPDGSNFTLKIRSTKLEDSAMYFCASSVTRDWESPGELFFGEGSRLTVL.